This passage covers 8 T cell receptor beta chains from one sample sequenced in a study of T cell responses to AZD1222 COVID-19 vaccine. TCRdb keeps only in-frame clones here, not all; method: immunoSEQ multiplex PCR. There are some 180,000 clones in the sample; 80% to 95% occur only once, and 1% lies in the top ten. The material sequenced was peripheral blood, taken 28 days after the second dose of the MenACWY control vaccine. These receptors came from an adult who received the MenACWY meningococcal vaccine as a control.

This clone was detected once. The rearrangement links TRBV7-9 to TRBJ2-3, with TRBD1 matching over 7 bases. J was trimmed by 1 base and V by 5 bases; bases with no gene match: 6. Germline-derived CDR1 and CDR2 are SEHNR and FQNEAQ (reference sequence). The CDR3 has 15 residues. The CDR3 DNA follows: TGTGCCAGCAGCCCATGGACAGGAGGCACAGATACGCAGTATTTT. Translated: CASSPWTGGTDTQYF. Drawing the rest from reference TRBV7-9 and TRBJ2-3, the complete variable domain is DTGVSQNPRHKITKRGQNVTFRCDPISEHNRLYWYRQTLGQGPEFLTYFQNEAQLEKSRLLSDRFSAERPKGSFSTLEIQRTEQGDSAMYLCASSPWTGGTDTQYFGPGTRLTVL.

The rearrangement links TRBV7-2 to TRBJ1-1, with D unclear. This CDR3 comprises 14 residues. Germline CDR1 is SGHTA and CDR2 is FQGNSA. The V end was cut by 2 bases, the J end by 1 base, with 8 bases between. This CDR3 reads CASSLKGPNTEAFF. CDR3 DNA: TGTGCCAGCAGCTTAAAGGGTCCGAACACTGAAGCTTTCTTT.

The CDR3 DNA sequence: TGTGCCAGCAGCCCAACAGGGGGCGACGGCTATGGCTACACCTTC. Protein sequence: CASSPTGGDGYGYTF. V usage is TRBV3-1 (or the pseudogene TRBV3-2) and J usage is TRBJ1-2, with 9 bases aligning to TRBD1. Germline-derived CDR1 and CDR2 are LGHDT and YNNKEL (reference sequence). Trimming cost V 4 bases and J 4 bases; bases outside gene matches: 7. This CDR3 contains 15 residues.

The J gene is TRBJ1-2, the V gene TRBV6-2 or TRBV6-3; D is unresolved. Between the trimmed V and J ends, which lost 5 bases and 3 bases, there was a span of 10 bases. The CDR3 extends over 13 amino acids. Germline CDR1 is MNHEY and CDR2 is SVGEGT. The CDR3, as DNA: TGTGCCAGCAGTGACGTCTGGGACTATGGCTACACCTTC. This codes for CASSDVWDYGYTF.

CDR3 sequence reads: CASSLLGQGGTEAFF. The CDR3 nucleotides read TGCGCCAGCAGCCTCCTAGGACAGGGAGGCACTGAAGCTTTCTTT. The genes are TRBV4-3 and TRBJ1-1; 8 bases are a match to TRBD1. Germline V CDR1 and CDR2: LGHNA, YSLEER. This CDR3 is 15 amino acids long. With V trimmed by 4 bases and J by 4 bases, 8 bases remained unmatched.

J is TRBJ1-3 and V is TRBV7-9, with unresolved D. The V and J ends lost 2 bases and 1 base respectively, with 6 bases between them. Germline V lookup: CDR1 SEHNR, CDR2 FQNEAQ (reference sequence). The CDR3 spans 14 residues. This CDR3 reads CASSLSISGNTIYF. DNA for the CDR3: TGTGCCAGCAGCTTAAGTATTTCTGGAAACACCATATATTTT.

The rearrangement uses TRBV5-1 and TRBJ2-7, with D perhaps being TRBD1 or TRBD2 (5 bases each). In germline, CDR1 is SGHRS, CDR2 YFSETQ. V was pared by 6 bases and J by 0 bases, with 10 bases between. This CDR3 is 13 amino acids long. CDR3 amino acids: CASTIGGSYEQYF. The DNA of the CDR3 is TGCGCCAGCACCATTGGGGGCTCCTACGAGCAGTACTTC.

This clone was picked up one time. V gene TRBV19 combines with J gene TRBJ1-1, with a weak D call TRBD1 (6 bases). CDR3 length equals 16 residues. V was cut by 4 bases and J by 4 bases, with 19 bases left in between. Germline V gene sequence: CDR1 LNHDA, CDR2 SQIVND (reference sequence). The CDR3 sequence: CASSTPDRGAITEAFF. CDR3 in DNA: TGTGCCAGTAGTACTCCGGACCGGGGGGCGATCACTGAAGCTTTCTTT.